The 22 T cell receptor beta chains in this list originate from one sample, sequenced in a study of blood T cell repertoires in COVID-19. The method was immunoSEQ multiplex PCR; TCRdb's version includes in-frame clones alone and lacks a portion of them. The sample shows some 180,000 clones, roughly 80% of them seen only once. Sequenced input: PBMCs or T cells enriched from blood (not recorded which). All receptors derive from a man aged 55 to 70 who had been exposed to COVID-19.

This CDR3 reads CASSAQGSSGNTIYF. The CDR3 nucleotides are TGTGCCAGCAGCGCACAGGGGAGCTCTGGAAACACCATATATTTT. The rearrangement uses TRBV9 and TRBJ1-3, with 7 bases that match TRBD1. With V trimmed by 3 bases and J by 0 bases, 3 bases remained unmatched. The CDR3 is 15 amino acids. Germline CDR1 SGDLS, CDR2 YYNGEE.

The V gene is TRBV18, the J gene TRBJ2-2, with TRBD1 matching 9 bases. Germline loops: CDR1 KGHSH, CDR2 LQKENI. This CDR3 has 18 residues. The trim removed 5 bases at V and 0 bases at J, leaving 10 bases unmatched. In DNA form, the CDR3 reads TGTGCCAGCTCAGCAACCTCTACAGGGGGCGCGAACACCGGGGAGCTGTTTTTT. This codes for CASSATSTGGANTGELFF.

This sequence joins TRBV11-3 and TRBJ2-1; 9 positions match TRBD2. V lost 3 bases to trimming and J lost 8 bases; unmatched junction nucleotides: 8. Germline-derived CDR1 and CDR2 are SGHNT and YENEEA. The CDR3 covers 15 residues. The CDR3 spells CASSFRRGGVDEQFF. CDR3 DNA: TGTGCCAGCAGCTTTCGGCGGGGGGGAGTGGATGAGCAGTTCTTC.

The chain carries TRBV19 and TRBJ2-1; D gene uncertain. Germline-derived CDR1 and CDR2 are LNHDA and SQIVND (reference sequence). The CDR3 spans 15 residues. Between the trimmed V and J ends, which lost 6 bases and 3 bases, there was a span of 15 bases. The CDR3 loop is CASRPTARGYNEQFF. CDR3 coding DNA: TGTGCCAGTAGACCTACAGCACGTGGCTACAATGAGCAGTTCTTC. Together with reference TRBV19 and TRBJ2-1, the CDR3 gives the full variable domain: DGGITQSPKYLFRKEGQNVTLSCEQNLNHDAMYWYRQDPGQGLRLIYYSQIVNDFQKGDIAEGYSVSREKKESFPLTVTSAQKNPTAFYLCASRPTARGYNEQFFGPGTRLTVL.

This chain uses TRBV19 with TRBJ1-1; tentatively, D is TRBD1 (6 bases). V was cut by 6 bases and J by 6 bases, with 20 bases left in between. The CDR3 totals 15 residues. The V gene's germline CDR1 is LNHDA and CDR2 SQIVND (reference sequence). CDR3 sequence reads: CASSRGGGIWAEAFF. DNA for the CDR3: TGTGCCAGTAGCAGAGGGGGGGGTATATGGGCTGAAGCTTTCTTT.

V usage is TRBV10-3 and J usage is TRBJ2-7; D not certain. Germline lookup yields CDR1 ENHRY and CDR2 SYGVKD. This CDR3 has 13 residues. V gave up 10 bases and J gave up 7 bases, with 20 bases separating them. CDR3 coding DNA: TGTGCCACGCGAAGCTCAATCTCGGAGGAGCAGTACTTC. Translated: CATRSSISEEQYF.

This clone occurred a few times. The chain recombines TRBV3-1 (or the pseudogene TRBV3-2) with TRBJ1-5, with TRBD1 matching over 8 bases. The V segment lost 5 bases and the J segment 1 base; nucleotides outside the gene matches: 4. Germline CDR1 LGHDT, CDR2 YNNKEL (reference sequence). The length of the CDR3 is 15 residues. The CDR3 loop is CASSARTGSNQPQHF. The CDR3 DNA sequence: TGTGCCAGCAGCGCCAGGACAGGGAGCAATCAGCCCCAGCATTTT.

The rearrangement links TRBV14 to TRBJ2-2; D gene ambiguous. CDR1 SGHDN and CDR2 FVKESK come from the germline V gene. V lost 0 bases and J 3 bases, leaving 5 bases between the germline ends. This CDR3 is built from 14 residues. Written as DNA, the CDR3 is TGTGCCAGCAGCCAAGAATTCTACACCGGGGAGCTGTTTTTT. Its translation is CASSQEFYTGELFF.

At least ten counts were recorded for this clone. The chain carries TRBV3-1 (or the pseudogene TRBV3-2) and TRBJ1-4; maybe TRBD1 (6 bases). Germline values: CDR1 LGHDT, CDR2 YNNKEL (reference sequence). The CDR3 has 15 residues. V was trimmed by 5 bases and J by 0 bases, leaving 10 bases between them. In DNA, the CDR3 is TGTGCCAGCAGCTCCAGACAGGCAACTAATGAAAAACTGTTTTTT. It yields the protein CASSSRQATNEKLFF.

The chain has TRBV19 and TRBJ2-5, with 8 bases matching TRBD1. CDR1 and CDR2 (germline): LNHDA, SQIVND (reference sequence). This CDR3 is 16 amino acids long. J gave up 1 base and V 1 base, and 5 bases lay outside the gene matches. CDR3 DNA: TGTGCCAGTAGTATAGTTGGACAGGGACCCCAAGAGACCCAGTACTTC. Translation gives CASSIVGQGPQETQYF. The whole variable domain, filled in from reference TRBV19 and TRBJ2-5, reads DGGITQSPKYLFRKEGQNVTLSCEQNLNHDAMYWYRQDPGQGLRLIYYSQIVNDFQKGDIAEGYSVSREKKESFPLTVTSAQKNPTAFYLCASSIVGQGPQETQYFGPGTRLLVL.

This chain connects TRBV25-1 to TRBJ2-7, with D maybe TRBD1 (5 bases). CDR1 and CDR2 from the germline V gene are MGHDK and SYGVNS. This CDR3 spans 13 amino acids. V was pared by 3 bases and J by 1 base, with 7 bases between. The CDR3 sequence is CASSDGASYEQYF. Here the CDR3 DNA reads TGTGCCAGCAGTGATGGGGCGTCCTACGAGCAGTACTTC.

The rearrangement uses TRBV2 and TRBJ1-2, with D hard to call. This CDR3 is 13 amino acids long. Germline loops: CDR1 SNHLY, CDR2 FYNNEI. The V and J ends lost 2 bases and 4 bases respectively, with 8 bases between them. CDR3 loop: CASSEQAGYGYTF. The CDR3 coding sequence is TGTGCCAGCAGTGAACAGGCGGGCTATGGCTACACCTTC. The whole variable domain, filled in from reference TRBV2 and TRBJ1-2, reads EPEVTQTPSHQVTQMGQEVILRCVPISNHLYFYWYRQILGQKVEFLVSFYNNEISEKSEIFDDQFSVERPDGSNFTLKIRSTKLEDSAMYFCASSEQAGYGYTFGSGTRLTVV.

CDR3 nucleotide sequence: TGCAGCGTTGAAGATCCCTCCGGGACCCAGTACTTC. Translating it yields CSVEDPSGTQYF. The genes are TRBV29-1 and TRBJ2-5; D remains unclear. The CDR3 runs 12 residues. Germline CDR1 reads SQVTM; CDR2 reads ANQGSEA. Trimming pared 0 bases from V and 7 bases from J, leaving 9 bases between. The full variable domain, rest sourced from reference TRBV29-1 and TRBJ2-5, is SAVISQKPSRDICQRGTSLTIQCQVDSQVTMMFWYRQQPGQSLTLIATANQGSEATYESGFVIDKFPISRPNLTFSTLTVSNMSPEDSSIYLCSVEDPSGTQYFGPGTRLLVL.

This rearrangement joins TRBV19 to TRBJ1-5; the match to TRBD1 covers 7 bases. V was clipped by 5 bases and J by 2 bases; unmatched bases: 9. From germline, CDR1 is LNHDA and CDR2 SQIVND (reference sequence). The CDR3 loop spans 16 amino acids. The CDR3 sequence is CASSLPQGNGNQPQHF. DNA for the CDR3: TGTGCCAGTAGTCTACCACAGGGGAACGGCAATCAGCCCCAGCATTTT.

The gene calls are TRBV19 and TRBJ1-3; TRBD1 matches at 9 bases. The V and J ends lost 6 bases and 4 bases, in that order; junction bases with no gene match: 19. Germline V gives CDR1 LNHDA, CDR2 SQIVND (reference sequence). The CDR3 sequence is 19 residues long. CDR3 nucleotide sequence: TGTGCCAGTAGACCCAACGCCGGGACAGGGACTAATCCAGGAAACACCATATATTTT. This translates into CASRPNAGTGTNPGNTIYF.

The CDR3 spells CASRPGQGYGYTF. CDR3 nucleotide sequence: TGTGCCAGCAGGCCGGGACAGGGGTATGGCTACACCTTC. J is TRBJ1-2 and V is TRBV12-3 or TRBV12-4; 10 bases match TRBD1. Trimming removed 6 bases from V and 5 bases from J; junction bases left unmatched: 3. The CDR3 totals 13 residues.

V usage is TRBV6-6 and J usage is TRBJ1-5; D is undetermined. CDR1 and CDR2 (germline): MNHNY, SVGAGI (reference sequence). V lost 8 bases and J lost 3, with 8 bases in between. The CDR3 totals 12 residues. The CDR3 region has the DNA TGTGCCAGCCAGGATCCCAATCAGCCCCAGCATTTT. This codes for CASQDPNQPQHF.

The chain links TRBV18 to TRBJ2-3, with a tentative D call TRBD2 (5 bases). Deletions cut 2 bases from V and 0 bases from J, with 15 bases between. The CDR3 loop spans 17 amino acids. CDR1 is KGHSH, CDR2 LQKENI, per germline. The CDR3 sequence: CASSPFPGSTSTDTQYF. The CDR3 region has the DNA TGTGCCAGCTCACCATTTCCGGGATCCACTAGCACAGATACGCAGTATTTT.

V and J are TRBV19 and TRBJ2-5; 8 positions match TRBD1. Per germline, CDR1 LNHDA and CDR2 SQIVND (reference sequence). V shed 3 bases and J 5 bases; nucleotides not matched to a gene: 8. CDR3 length equals 15 residues. The CDR3 nucleotides are TGTGCCAGTAGTATCCAAGGCCCAGGGGGCGAGACCCAGTACTTC. Residues: CASSIQGPGGETQYF.

On this clone: A read error may produce the germline difference seen at one junction end. The rearrangement links TRBV7-3 to TRBJ2-1, with TRBD2 identical over 8 bases. Germline CDR1 reads SGHTA; CDR2 reads FQGTGA. The CDR3 is 14 residues long. CDR3 DNA: TGTGCCAGCAGCTCATCTCGGGGGGGACTAGACCGGATCTTC. Its translation is CASSSSRGGLDRIF.

The rearrangement uses TRBV27 and TRBJ2-7; TRBD2 matches at 7 bases. Germline V gene lookup returns CDR1 MNHEY and CDR2 SMNVEV (reference sequence). The CDR3 consists of 11 residues. With V trimmed by 10 bases and J by 2 bases, 2 bases remained unmatched. The CDR3 region has the DNA TGTGCCAAGGGGACTACCTACGAGCAGTACTTC. Its protein is CAKGTTYEQYF.

This chain links TRBV15 with TRBJ2-1; 8 positions match TRBD2. Germline assignment: CDR1 LNHNV and CDR2 YYDKDF (reference sequence). The CDR3 runs 15 residues. J gave up 4 bases and V 5 bases, and 7 bases lay outside the gene matches. Here the CDR3 reads CATSPGTSPYNEQFF. The CDR3, as DNA: TGTGCCACCAGCCCCGGGACTAGTCCTTACAATGAGCAGTTCTTC.